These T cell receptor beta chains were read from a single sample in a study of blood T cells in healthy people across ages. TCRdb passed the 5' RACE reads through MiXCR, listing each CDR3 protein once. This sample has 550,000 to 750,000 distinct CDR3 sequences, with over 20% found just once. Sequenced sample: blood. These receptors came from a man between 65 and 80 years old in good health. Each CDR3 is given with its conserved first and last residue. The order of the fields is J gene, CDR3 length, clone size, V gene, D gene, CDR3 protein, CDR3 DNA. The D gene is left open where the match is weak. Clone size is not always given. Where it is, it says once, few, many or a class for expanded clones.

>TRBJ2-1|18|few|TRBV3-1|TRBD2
CASSQVRAGGSSYNEQFF
TGTGCCAGCAGCCAAGTTCGGGCGGGAGGGAGCTCCTACAATGAGCAGTTCTTC
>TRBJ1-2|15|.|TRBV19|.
CASNRLDSGGYGYTF
TGTGCCAGTAATAGATTGGACTCGGGGGGCTATGGCTACACCTTC
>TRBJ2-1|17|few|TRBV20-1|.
CSARDLLAESSYNEQFF
TGCAGTGCTAGAGATCTCTTAGCGGAGAGCTCCTACAATGAGCAGTTCTTC
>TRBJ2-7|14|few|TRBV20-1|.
CSAQVPGQTYEQYF
TGCAGTGCTCAGGTACCGGGACAAACCTACGAGCAGTACTTC
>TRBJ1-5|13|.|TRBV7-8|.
CVCTGGFTDTQHF
TGTGTCTGCACCGGGGGATTCACAGATACGCAGCATTTT
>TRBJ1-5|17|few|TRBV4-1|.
CASSQDRGDYSNQPQHF
TGCGCCAGCAGCCAAGACCGGGGAGATTATAGCAATCAGCCCCAGCATTTT
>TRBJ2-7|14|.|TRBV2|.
CATEPGLGTYEQYF
TGTGCCACGGAGCCGGGACTGGGTACCTACGAGCAGTACTTC
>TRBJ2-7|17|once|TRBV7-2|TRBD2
CTSSLGLTSGRGYEQYF
TGTACCAGCAGCTTAGGTCTGACTAGCGGGAGGGGATACGAGCAGTACTTC
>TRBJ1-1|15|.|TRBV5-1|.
CASSLDLVLNTEAFF
TGCGCCAGCAGCTTGGACCTAGTGTTGAACACTGAAGCTTTCTTT
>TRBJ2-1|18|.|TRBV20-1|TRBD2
CSARDVASGSLSYNEQFF
TGCAGTGCTAGAGACGTGGCTAGCGGGAGTCTTTCCTACAATGAGCAGTTCTTC
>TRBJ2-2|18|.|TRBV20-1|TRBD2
CSARDAGSGIRNTGELFF
TGCAGTGCTAGAGATGCAGGAAGCGGGATAAGGAACACCGGGGAGCTGTTTTTT
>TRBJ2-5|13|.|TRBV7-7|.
CASTLGPKETQHF
TGTGCTAGCACCCTAGGACCGAAAGAGACCCAGCACTTC
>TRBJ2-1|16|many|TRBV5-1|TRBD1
CASSPMSGTGGSEQFF
TGCGCCAGCAGCCCGATGTCCGGGACAGGGGGCAGTGAGCAGTTCTTC
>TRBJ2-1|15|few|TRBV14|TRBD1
CASSHTGAGYNEQFF
TGTGCCAGCAGCCATACAGGGGCCGGATACAATGAGCAGTTCTTC
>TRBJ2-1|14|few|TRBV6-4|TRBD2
CASSDSTSASWQFF
TGTGCCAGCAGTGACTCGACTAGCGCTTCGTGGCAGTTCTTC
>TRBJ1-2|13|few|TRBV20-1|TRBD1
CSANRDRNYGYTF
TGCAGCGCAAATAGGGACAGAAACTATGGCTACACCTTC
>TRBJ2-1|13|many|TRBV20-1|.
CSARENVGGEQFF
TGCAGTGCTAGAGAAAACGTGGGGGGTGAGCAGTTCTTC
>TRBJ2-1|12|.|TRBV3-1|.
CASSPQDNEQFF
TGTGCCAGCAGCCCACAGGACAATGAGCAGTTCTTC
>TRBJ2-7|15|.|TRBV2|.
CASLSQGGGSYEQYF
TGTGCCAGCTTAAGCCAAGGTGGCGGATCCTACGAGCAGTACTTC
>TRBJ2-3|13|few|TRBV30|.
CAWSIGNTDTQYF
TGTGCCTGGAGTATTGGGAACACAGATACGCAGTATTTT
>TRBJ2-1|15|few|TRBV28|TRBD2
CASSFSGRAYNEQFF
TGTGCCAGCAGTTTTAGCGGGAGGGCTTACAATGAGCAGTTCTTC
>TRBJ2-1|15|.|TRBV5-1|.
CASSLILADYNEQFF
TGCGCCAGCAGCTTGATACTAGCAGACTACAATGAGCAGTTCTTC
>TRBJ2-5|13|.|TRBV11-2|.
CASSDRTEETQYF
TGTGCCAGCAGCGACCGGACAGAAGAGACCCAGTACTTC
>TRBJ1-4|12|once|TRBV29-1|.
CSARVGDEELFF
TGCAGCGCAAGGGTCGGTGATGAAGAACTGTTTTTT
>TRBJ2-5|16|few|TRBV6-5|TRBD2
CASSLTSGRIQETQYF
TGTGCCAGCAGTTTGACTAGCGGGAGAATACAAGAGACCCAGTACTTC
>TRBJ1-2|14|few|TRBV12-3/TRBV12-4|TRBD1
CASSLGQGAGGYTF
TGTGCCAGCAGTTTAGGGCAGGGGGCAGGAGGCTACACCTTC
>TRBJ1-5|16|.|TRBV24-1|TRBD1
CATSDAQGALGQPQHF
TGTGCCACCAGTGATGCACAGGGGGCGCTTGGTCAGCCCCAGCATTTT
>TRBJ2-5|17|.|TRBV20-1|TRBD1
CSARYPGTGGAGETQYF
TGCAGTGCTAGATACCCCGGGACAGGGGGCGCTGGAGAGACCCAGTACTTC
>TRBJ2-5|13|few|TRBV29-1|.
CSVGGQDMETQYF
TGCAGCGTTGGTGGCCAGGACATGGAGACCCAGTACTTC
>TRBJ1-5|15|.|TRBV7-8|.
CASSLEGREGQPQHF
TGTGCCAGCAGCTTAGAAGGCAGGGAGGGTCAGCCCCAGCATTTT
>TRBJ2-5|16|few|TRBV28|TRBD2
CASSSVRRETGETQYF
TGTGCCAGCAGTTCGGTAAGGCGGGAGACTGGAGAGACCCAGTACTTC
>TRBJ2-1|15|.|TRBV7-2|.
CASSPGRKAYNEQFF
TGTGCCAGCAGCCCGGGGCGGAAGGCCTACAATGAGCAGTTCTTC
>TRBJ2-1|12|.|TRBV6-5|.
CASSYSSGKQFF
TGTGCCAGCAGTTACTCCAGCGGAAAGCAGTTCTTC
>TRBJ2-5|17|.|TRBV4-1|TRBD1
CASSQGQGTVNSETQYF
TGCGCCAGCAGCCAAGGACAGGGAACAGTCAATTCCGAGACCCAGTACTTC
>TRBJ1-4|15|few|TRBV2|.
CASSKEDLNNEKLFF
TGTGCCAGCAGCAAAGAGGACCTTAATAATGAAAAACTGTTTTTT
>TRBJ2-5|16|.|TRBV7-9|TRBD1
CASSSLGGTGGEEQYF
TGTGCCAGCAGCTCCTTGGGTGGGACAGGGGGTGAGGAGCAGTACTTC
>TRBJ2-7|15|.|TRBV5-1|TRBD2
CASSFVASGKYEQYF
TGCGCCAGCAGCTTCGTGGCTAGCGGGAAATACGAGCAGTACTTC
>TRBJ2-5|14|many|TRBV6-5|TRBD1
CASSSWTGGETQYF
TGTGCCAGCAGTTCCTGGACAGGGGGAGAGACCCAGTACTTC
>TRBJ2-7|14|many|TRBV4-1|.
CASSQDLQAYEQYF
TGCGCCAGCAGCCAAGATCTACAGGCCTACGAGCAGTACTTC
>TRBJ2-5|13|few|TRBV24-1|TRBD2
CATSQAGEETQYF
TGTGCCACCAGTCAAGCGGGAGAAGAGACCCAGTACTTC
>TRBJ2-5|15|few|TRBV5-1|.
CASSLGQTREAAQYF
TGCGCCAGCAGCTTGGGACAGACTCGGGAAGCGGCCCAGTACTTC
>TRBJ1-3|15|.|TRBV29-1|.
CSVETGRSSGNTIYF
TGCAGCGTTGAAACGGGACGGAGCTCTGGAAACACCATATATTTT
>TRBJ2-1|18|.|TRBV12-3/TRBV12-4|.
CASSRTGTPFDSYNEQFF
TGTGCCAGCAGTCGAACCGGGACTCCGTTCGACTCCTACAATGAGCAGTTCTTC
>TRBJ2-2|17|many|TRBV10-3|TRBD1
CAISDLGQGRYTGELFF
TGTGCCATCAGTGACCTAGGACAGGGGCGATACACCGGGGAGCTGTTTTTT
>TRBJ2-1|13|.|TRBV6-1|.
CASSAQRKGGDFF
TGTGCCAGCAGTGCCCAGCGGAAAGGAGGCGACTTCTTC
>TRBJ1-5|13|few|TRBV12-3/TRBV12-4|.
CASSPTGRQPQHF
TGTGCCAGCAGCCCAACAGGGAGACAGCCCCAGCATTTT
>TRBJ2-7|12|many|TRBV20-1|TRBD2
CSAQRDDYEQYF
TGCAGTGCTCAGCGGGACGACTACGAGCAGTACTTC
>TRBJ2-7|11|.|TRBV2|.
CASNKLYEQYF
TGTGCCAGCAATAAACTGTACGAGCAGTACTTC